This TCR beta chain was profiled in a study of blood T cell repertoires in COVID-19. Sequencing used immunoSEQ multiplex PCR; TCRdb keeps in-frame clones, though not all of them. The sample has approximately 100,000 clones, 80% to 90% seen once. Between the trimmed V and J ends, which lost 2 bases and 2 bases, there was a span of 14 bases. The CDR3 is made up of 15 amino acids. CDR1 SGHRS and CDR2 YFSETQ come from the germline V gene. This sequence joins TRBV5-1 and TRBJ2-7; possible D gene TRBD2, 6 bases. The TCR originated in a human donor with COVID-19, enrolled during active disease. The donor label of this sample is uncertain. Sequenced sample: peripheral blood. For the CDR3, the DNA is TGCGCCAGCAGCTTCGGGACTGGTCCTCCCTACGAGCAGTACTTC. Translated, it gives CASSFGTGPPYEQYF.